What follows is one T cell receptor beta chain and its context. The data originate from a study of PD-1 blockade in classical Hodgkin lymphoma. The time point denotes: cycle 4 day 1 (C4D1), after six to seven weeks of nivolumab. All patients experienced relapse after autologous stem cell transplantation, and brentuximab vedotin exposure was variable. Best responses were complete response, partial response or progressive disease. The CDR3 covers 14 residues. Losses at the gene ends were 5 bases for V and 2 bases for J; bases not matched to a gene: 4. CDR1 and CDR2 (germline): MNHNY, SVGAGI (reference sequence). Profiled with immunoSEQ multiplex PCR; TCRdb holds only in-frame clones, not every one. The table shows approximately 20,000 clones, with 76% occurring only once.

Source: peripheral blood mononuclear cells (PBMCs), taken before the fourth cycle of nivolumab. This sequence joins TRBV6-6 and TRBJ2-7, with 9 bases fitting TRBD1. The clonotype was recovered from a human donor with classical Hodgkin lymphoma. In nucleotides, the CDR3 is TGTGCCAGCAGTACGGGACAGGGCCCCTACGAGCAGTACTTC. Protein product: CASSTGQGPYEQYF.